This section outlines one T cell receptor (beta chain) sequence together with its context. The antigen is unknown. These data originate in a study of somatic mutations in cytotoxic T cells in rheumatoid arthritis. Sequencing was performed with immunoSEQ multiplex PCR; in TCRdb, only in-frame clones are kept and a portion is missing. The sample records over 15,000 clones, around 67% being singletons. Overall study findings and caveats: Slight TRBV07 underrepresentation in rheumatoid arthritis patients went unadjusted for multiple comparisons.

J gave up 2 bases and V 4 bases, and 6 bases lay outside the gene matches. Germline CDR1 and CDR2: MNHEY and SMNVEV (reference sequence). CDR3 length: 15 amino acids. Sequenced input: CD8+ T cells sorted from blood. The rearrangement uses TRBV27 and TRBJ2-3; 7 bases agree with TRBD2. The TCR originated in an adult with rheumatoid arthritis. CDR3 in amino acids: CASSWGRADTDTQYF. As DNA, the CDR3 is TGTGCCAGCAGTTGGGGGAGGGCTGACACAGATACGCAGTATTTT.